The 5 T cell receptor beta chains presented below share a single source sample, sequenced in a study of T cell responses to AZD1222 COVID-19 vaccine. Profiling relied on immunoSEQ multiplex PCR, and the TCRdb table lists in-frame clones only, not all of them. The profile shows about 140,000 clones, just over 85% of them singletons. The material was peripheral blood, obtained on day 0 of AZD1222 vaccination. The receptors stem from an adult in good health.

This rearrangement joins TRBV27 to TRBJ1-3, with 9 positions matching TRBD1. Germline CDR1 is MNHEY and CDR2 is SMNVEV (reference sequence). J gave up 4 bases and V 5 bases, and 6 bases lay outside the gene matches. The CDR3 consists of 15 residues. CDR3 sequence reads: CASSEQGARGNTIYF. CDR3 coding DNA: TGTGCCAGCAGTGAACAGGGGGCGCGGGGAAACACCATATATTTT.

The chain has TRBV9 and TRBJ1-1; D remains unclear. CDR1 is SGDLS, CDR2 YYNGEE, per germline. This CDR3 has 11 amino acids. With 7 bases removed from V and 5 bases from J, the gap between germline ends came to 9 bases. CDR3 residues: CASGSRTEAFF. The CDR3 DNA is TGTGCCAGCGGCTCGAGAACTGAAGCTTTCTTT.

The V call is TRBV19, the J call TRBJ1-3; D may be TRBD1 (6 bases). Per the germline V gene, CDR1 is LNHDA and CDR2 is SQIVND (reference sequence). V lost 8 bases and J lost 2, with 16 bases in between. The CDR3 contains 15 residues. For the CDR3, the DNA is TGTGCCAGTGGGACGACAGGCGGTGCTGGAAACACCATATATTTT. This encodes CASGTTGGAGNTIYF.

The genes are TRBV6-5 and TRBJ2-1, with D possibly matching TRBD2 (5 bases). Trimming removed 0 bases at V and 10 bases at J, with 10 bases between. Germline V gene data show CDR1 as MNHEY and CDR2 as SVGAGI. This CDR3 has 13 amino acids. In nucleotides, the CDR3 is TGTGCCAGCAGTTACTCGACGGGGTTAGAGCAGTTCTTC. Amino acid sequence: CASSYSTGLEQFF.

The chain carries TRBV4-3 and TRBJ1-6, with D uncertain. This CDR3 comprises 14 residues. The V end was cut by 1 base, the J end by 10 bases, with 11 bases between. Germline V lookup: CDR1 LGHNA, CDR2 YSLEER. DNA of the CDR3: TGCGCCAGCAGCCAAGGGCAGGAAGGCTCACCCCTCCACTTT. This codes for CASSQGQEGSPLHF.